This T cell receptor beta chain was recorded in a study of shared clonotypes between healthy human individuals (dated by TCRdb to about 2020). Regarding the study in general: The cohort included three men and a couple of women between 18 and 49 years of age. Blood TCR repertoires of five healthy adults were deeply sequenced to estimate repertoire size and the extent of clonotype sharing between individuals. To increase sequencing depth and limit assay-specific biases, TCR repertoire library preparation and sequencing were carried out by different laboratories using diverse techniques. Leukapheresis yielded between about 0.9 and 9 billion PBMCs per donor. For each donor, CD4 naive and CD4 memory were each run on three plates, CD8 naive on two plates, and CD8 memory on one plate.

Summary of the overall study and its limitations: Compared with non-shared clonotypes, the clonotypes found in all four sorted-subset donors had higher generation probabilities. Rarefaction of sorted-subset datasets indicated incomplete sequencing despite the large sequencing depth. Sampling was restricted to blood, and TCR repertoires in tissues likely differ from the TCR repertoires found in blood. The genetic and exposure-history diversity represented was limited by the small number of donors. Naive subsets generally had larger estimated clonotype richness than memory subsets. Around 5.4% of naive CD4, 3.5% of naive CD8, approximately 2.2% of memory CD4, and more than 0.35% of memory CD8 clonotypes were shared across several donors. Pairwise subsampling indicated that sequencing depth was expected to affect the degree of clonotype sharing among donors.

TCR CDR3 regions were amplified from genomic DNA by multiplex PCR using the deep immunoSEQ assay. Genomic DNA extracted from each cell subset was distributed evenly over all wells of several immunoSEQ 96-well plates, and each plate served as one replicate. Each replicate PCR for sorted subsets received around 0.2 ug genomic DNA, equal to tens of thousands of T cell genomes. The purified libraries were quantified using a Qubit 3.0 fluorometer, sized with a Bioanalyzer 2100, and then quantified again using the KAPA Library Quantification kit. Each immunoSEQ 96-well plate was sequenced on its own single-read 150-cycle Illumina NextSeq 550 flow cell. Under the source paper's analysis protocol: Because the immunoSEQ output held only junctional sequences and lacked quality scores, the filtering could not match the filtering applied to full-length reads. Sequences were annotated with PyIR, a Python wrapper for IgBLAST v1.9, using IMGT germline references to assign V/J genes and CDR3. Reads with weak V/J assignments (E-value above 1e-6), missing CDR3, stop codons, out-of-frame junctions, or ambiguous translated residues were removed. V3J clonotypes were defined by identical inferred V gene, J gene, and CDR3 amino acid sequence. To compute the percentage overlap between repertoires, the number of shared unique clonotypes was divided by the size of the smaller repertoire. RTK rarefaction, the Chao1 estimator, and Recon v2.1 estimates of unobserved clonotypes were used to assess repertoire richness. Generation probabilities for all TCRbeta clonotypes obtained by the gDNA method from a handful of donors were computed using OLGA. The immuneACCESS repertoire file appears here via TCRdb, limited to in-frame rearrangements. These files lack a portion of the clones; in checked studies, under half of the deficit traces to unresolved V genes, and the cause of the others is not known. From that table come the V and J calls and clone size; the DNA was used to work out D and trimming. Within this sample are 2 million to 2.5 million clones, with approximately 93% of them counted one time only. The ten largest clones capture around 0.4% of the sample.

The donors were healthy, HIV-negative adults who had no recently reported acute infections or vaccinations. Only Caucasian adults living in Nashville, Tennessee, USA were represented among the donors. CD4+ T cells were enriched by magnetic negative selection; naive cells were then positively selected on CD45RA, and the negative fraction formed the memory subset. Blood was collected by leukapheresis, and PBMCs were isolated by Ficoll-Histopaque density gradient centrifugation and then cryopreserved in liquid nitrogen vapor phase. Purity and quantity of every magnetically sorted T cell population were checked by analytical flow cytometry. Each sorted fraction had its genomic DNA isolated and then quantified by UV absorbance on a Nanodrop 2000c. In regard to this clone: There is no known antigen for this receptor. No base-level quality is on record; no much larger clone is a single base apart.

Sequenced input: naive CD4+ T cells from PBMCs. The cell subset or site label for this specimen denotes: CD45RA+ positively selected. The TCR sequence derives from a man aged 18 to 30 in good health. Some clones in this sample may be carry-over from other donors' samples.

The nucleotide sequence is TGTGCCATCAGTGAGCGACGGGGGAACACAGATACGCAGTATTTT. It translates to CAISERRGNTDTQYF. This chain joins TRBV10-3 to TRBJ2-3; the D gene is possibly TRBD2, with 6 bases matching. V is reduced by 2 bases and J by 2 bases, leaving a spacing of 11 bases between them. Based on the germline V gene, the CDR1 and CDR2 sequences are ENHRY and SYGVKD. Measured from the cysteine to the phenylalanine, the CDR3 is 15 residues long. Only CDR3 DNA remains: 45 bases, in frame from the first base.